This T cell receptor (beta chain) was recovered during a study of blood T cell repertoires in COVID-19. V was clipped by 7 bases and J by 3 bases; unmatched bases: 4. This CDR3 is 13 amino acids long. Libraries were prepared by immunoSEQ multiplex PCR; TCRdb keeps only in-frame clonotypes and omits some of them. The sample comprises 65,000 to 85,000 clones, 65% to 90% of which are singletons, and less than 7.5% rests with the top ten. The chain employs TRBV12-3 or TRBV12-4 and TRBJ2-7, with 9 nucleotides matching TRBD1. The TCR originated in an older man with COVID-19, enrolled during active disease. Sequenced material: peripheral blood. The CDR3 sequence is CASTTGGHYEQYF. In nucleotides, the CDR3 is TGTGCCAGCACGACAGGGGGGCACTACGAGCAGTACTTC.